The entry below gives a single TCR beta chain sequence along with its context. CD8+ and CD4+ T cells taken from blood had their TCR beta sequenced. This entry belongs to a study of CD8 T cells in Susac syndrome. cDNA came from about 0.46 to 1 ug RNA primed by random hexamers. With immunoSEQ multiplex PCR, TCR beta CDR3 was amplified across 54 Vbeta and 13 Jbeta. TCRdb recomputed calls from the immunoSEQ multiplex PCR reads with MiXCR, one row per CDR3 protein. This sample has around 200,000 distinct CDR3 sequences, with about 93% found just once. The CDR3 contains 14 residues. The germline V gene encodes CDR1 SGHDN and CDR2 FVKESK. Between the trimmed V and J ends, which lost 2 bases and 5 bases, there was a span of 7 bases.

The sample taken for sequencing was CD8+ T cells from PBMCs. The rearrangement links TRBV14 to TRBJ1-6; D remains unclear. This receptor was obtained from a human donor with multiple sclerosis. The chain's CDR3 is CASSQWGNNSPLHF. CDR3 nucleotides: TGTGCCAGCAGCCAATGGGGTAATAATTCACCCCTCCACTTT.